The 21 T cell receptor beta chains reported below all come from one sample, sequenced in a study of blood T cell repertoires in COVID-19. The method was immunoSEQ multiplex PCR; TCRdb's version includes in-frame clones alone and lacks a portion of them. Here the sample spans roughly 140,000 clones, 84% being singletons. The sample comprised peripheral blood. The receptors come from a woman aged 50 to 60 in a cohort sampled during active or convalescent COVID-19.

The sample holds a few counts of this clone. The J gene is TRBJ2-2, the V gene TRBV2; no clear D. Trimming shortened V by 7 bases and J by 6 bases, and 12 bases separated the two germline ends. CDR3 length: 13 residues. CDR1 and CDR2 from the germline V gene are SNHLY and FYNNEI. CDR3 in amino acids: CASKALTAGELFF. The CDR3 DNA follows: TGTGCCAGCAAAGCACTAACTGCCGGGGAGCTGTTTTTT.

In this sample, this clone turned up a few times. The same CDR3 can be traced to other DNA sequences in this sample. The chain combines TRBV5-1 with TRBJ1-6, with 8 bases identical to TRBD1. The ends lost 0 bases at V and 9 bases at J; junction bases unmatched: 8. Germline V lookup: CDR1 SGHRS, CDR2 YFSETQ. The CDR3 covers 16 residues. The CDR3 sequence: CASSLAGQGNSSPLHF. CDR3 nucleotide sequence: TGCGCCAGCAGCTTGGCCGGACAGGGAAATAGTTCACCCCTCCACTTT.

V gene TRBV19 combines with J gene TRBJ1-2; 8 nucleotides align to TRBD1. The CDR3 is made up of 15 amino acids. Germline CDR1 is LNHDA and CDR2 is SQIVND (reference sequence). V gave up 3 bases and J gave up 8 bases; unmatched junction bases: 11. CDR3 nucleotide sequence: TGTGCCAGTAGTATGGGCATGACAGGGGTCTCCGGCTACACCTTC. This translates into CASSMGMTGVSGYTF.

J is TRBJ1-2 and V is TRBV29-1, with unresolved D. This CDR3 is 12 amino acids long. Germline CDR1 reads SQVTM; CDR2 reads ANQGSEA. V gave up 5 bases and J gave up 2 bases, with 9 bases separating them. CDR3 in DNA: TGCAGCGTTCTCGGAGGCAACTATGGCTACACCTTC. Translation gives CSVLGGNYGYTF.

V and J are TRBV7-8 and TRBJ2-1; possibly TRBD1 for D (6 bases). CDR3 length: 16 amino acids. Per the germline V gene, CDR1 is SGHVS and CDR2 is FQNEAQ. V was trimmed by 2 bases and J by 5 bases, leaving 16 bases between them. The CDR3 here is CASSLLRQARDNEQFF. CDR3 DNA: TGTGCCAGCAGCTTACTCCGACAGGCGAGGGACAATGAGCAGTTCTTC.

The V and J genes are TRBV28 and TRBJ2-3; 10 bases match TRBD2. The CDR3 sequence is 15 residues long. Unmatched junction bases numbered 7, after V lost 3 bases and J lost 7 bases. Germline values: CDR1 MDHEN, CDR2 SYDVKM. The CDR3: CASSLPGLAQHTQYF. The DNA of the CDR3 is TGTGCCAGCAGTTTGCCGGGACTAGCGCAACATACGCAGTATTTT. Using reference TRBV28 and TRBJ2-3 for the parts outside the CDR3, the full variable domain is DVKVTQSSRYLVKRTGEKVFLECVQDMDHENMFWYRQDPGLGLRLIYFSYDVKMKEKGDIPEGYSVSREKKERFSLILESASTNQTSMYLCASSLPGLAQHTQYFGPGTRLTVL.

The chain employs TRBV30 and TRBJ2-7, with TRBD2 matching over 10 bases. V shed 3 bases, J shed 11 bases, and the junction held 7 bases outside the gene matches. CDR3 length: 12 residues. From germline, CDR1 is GTSNPN and CDR2 SVGIG (reference sequence). CDR3 sequence reads: CAWRRTSGHEYF. CDR3 coding DNA: TGTGCCTGGAGAAGGACTAGCGGTCATGAGTACTTC.

The chain joins TRBV6-2 or TRBV6-3 to TRBJ2-2; TRBD2 agrees at 13 bases. This CDR3 comprises 20 residues. Germline CDR1 is MNHEY and CDR2 is SVGEGT. V dropped 0 bases and J dropped 6; count of bases not matched to a gene: 13. CDR3 protein: CASSYSTGGLAGRSSGELFF. CDR3 in DNA: TGTGCCAGCAGTTACTCTACAGGGGGACTAGCGGGGCGTTCGTCCGGGGAGCTGTTTTTT.

J is TRBJ1-5 and V is TRBV4-1; TRBD1 matches at 9 bases. Losses at the gene ends were 1 base for V and 2 bases for J; bases not matched to a gene: 3. The CDR3 length is 16 residues. Germline V CDR1 and CDR2: MGHRA, YSYEKL. For the CDR3, the DNA is TGCGCCAGCAGCCAAGGACAGGGGGTCGGCAATCAGCCCCAGCATTTT. Encoded protein: CASSQGQGVGNQPQHF.

V is TRBV9 and J is TRBJ2-5, with 10 nucleotides matching TRBD2. The CDR3 extends over 17 amino acids. V lost 0 bases, J lost 5 bases, and 10 bases stayed unmatched. Germline CDR1 SGDLS, CDR2 YYNGEE. In DNA form, the CDR3 reads TGTGCCAGCAGCGTAGGGAGAGCTAGCGGGGGTTCGGAGACCCAGTACTTC. Amino acids: CASSVGRASGGSETQYF.

The gene calls are TRBV16 and TRBJ1-6; 8 nucleotides agree with TRBD1. CDR3 length equals 17 residues. Trimming took 2 bases from V and 4 from J; bases not matched to a gene: 7. Looked up from germline, CDR1 is KGHSY and CDR2 is FQNENV. CDR3 sequence: CASSQLGQGDYNSPLHF. CDR3 in DNA: TGTGCCAGCAGCCAACTCGGACAGGGAGATTATAATTCACCCCTCCACTTT.

J is TRBJ2-1 and V is TRBV18; 8 bases agree with TRBD2. The ends lost 4 bases at V and 7 bases at J; junction bases unmatched: 9. This CDR3 comprises 15 residues. Germline CDR1 and CDR2: KGHSH and LQKENI. In DNA form, the CDR3 reads TGTGCCAGCTCACGTCGGCTAGCGGGTTCTAATGAGCAGTTCTTC. Amino acid sequence: CASSRRLAGSNEQFF. The full variable domain, in which reference TRBV18 and TRBJ2-1 provide the parts outside the CDR3, is NAGVMQNPRHLVRRRGQEARLRCSPMKGHSHVYWYRQLPEEGLKFMVYLQKENIIDESGMPKERFSAEFPKEGPSILRIQQVVRGDSAAYFCASSRRLAGSNEQFFGPGTRLTVL.

This chain joins TRBV4-3 and TRBJ2-5; D is undetermined. The germline V gene encodes CDR1 LGHNA and CDR2 YSLEER. With 1 base removed from V and 2 bases from J, the gap between germline ends came to 8 bases. The CDR3 runs 14 residues. CDR3 residues: CASSQVFPQETQYF. DNA for the CDR3: TGCGCCAGCAGCCAAGTATTCCCGCAAGAGACCCAGTACTTC.

This chain joins TRBV7-9 and TRBJ1-3; possible D gene TRBD1, 6 bases. Looked up from germline, CDR1 is SEHNR and CDR2 is FQNEAQ (reference sequence). This CDR3 region has 14 residues. V dropped 7 bases and J dropped 4 bases, with 14 bases sitting between them. CDR3 nucleotide sequence: TGTGCCAGCAACCCCACAGGGAGAGGAAACACCATATATTTT. Its protein product is CASNPTGRGNTIYF. The full variable domain, in which reference TRBV7-9 and TRBJ1-3 provide the parts outside the CDR3, is DTGVSQNPRHKITKRGQNVTFRCDPISEHNRLYWYRQTLGQGPEFLTYFQNEAQLEKSRLLSDRFSAERPKGSFSTLEIQRTEQGDSAMYLCASNPTGRGNTIYFGEGSWLTVV.

This clone was observed a few times. V and J are TRBV6-1 and TRBJ2-1, with 7 bases lining up with TRBD2. CDR1 is MNHNS and CDR2 is SASEGT in the germline V gene. This CDR3 has 14 residues. Trimming removed 5 bases from V and 10 bases from J; junction bases left unmatched: 11. DNA of the CDR3: TGTGCCAGCAGTTCCGGACTAGTCACAGGCGAGCAGTTCTTC. This gives the protein CASSSGLVTGEQFF.

The V and J genes are TRBV10-1 and TRBJ2-5; a weak D match, TRBD2 (6 bases). V lost 5 bases, J lost 5 bases, and 12 bases lay in between. There are 13 residues in the CDR3. Looked up from germline, CDR1 is WNHNN and CDR2 is SYGVQD (reference sequence). The CDR3 sequence is CASSRGLGETQYF. CDR3 in DNA: TGCGCCAGCAGTAGGGGACTGGGGGAGACCCAGTACTTC.

The genes are TRBV7-9 and TRBJ2-2, with TRBD2 matching over 7 bases. Germline V gene data show CDR1 as SEHNR and CDR2 as FQNEAQ (reference sequence). The V segment lost 7 bases and the J segment 5 bases; nucleotides outside the gene matches: 4. The CDR3 is made up of 13 amino acids. As DNA, the CDR3 is TGTGCCAGCAAGGGCGGGGGTACCGGGGAGCTGTTTTTT. As protein: CASKGGGTGELFF.

This chain links TRBV6-6 with TRBJ1-1, with a possible D match to TRBD1 (6 bases). Germline assignment: CDR1 MNHNY and CDR2 SVGAGI (reference sequence). V was pared by 6 bases and J by 0 bases, with 11 bases between. This CDR3 is 14 amino acids long. The CDR3 protein is CASSQQGMNTEAFF. DNA of the CDR3: TGTGCCAGCAGCCAACAGGGCATGAACACTGAAGCTTTCTTT.

V and J are TRBV30 and TRBJ1-5; weak D call: TRBD1 (6 bases). CDR1 GTSNPN and CDR2 SVGIG come from the germline V gene (reference sequence). V gave up 7 bases and J gave up 0 bases, with 10 bases separating them. The CDR3 totals 13 residues. Here the CDR3 DNA reads TGTGCCTTCAACAGGGATAGCAATCAGCCCCAGCATTTT. Translation: CAFNRDSNQPQHF.

The V call is TRBV4-1, the J call TRBJ1-2, with D perhaps TRBD1 (5 bases). The length of the CDR3 is 13 residues. The germline V gene encodes CDR1 MGHRA and CDR2 YSYEKL. The V and J ends lost 4 bases and 6 bases respectively, with 12 bases between them. The DNA of the CDR3 is TGCGCCAGCAGCCCCCCGCGGGGGGATGGCTACACCTTC. This gives the protein CASSPPRGDGYTF.

The genes are TRBV2 and TRBJ1-5; no clear D. Deletions cut 3 bases from V and 7 bases from J, with 7 bases between. Germline V gene data show CDR1 as SNHLY and CDR2 as FYNNEI. The CDR3 length is 12 residues. The CDR3 loop reads CASSDALQPQHF. The CDR3 bases are TGTGCCAGCAGTGACGCCCTACAGCCCCAGCATTTT.